The 18 T cell receptor beta chains presented below share a single source sample, sequenced in a study of long-term antiretroviral therapy in people with HIV. This was the immunoSEQ v3.0 assay at survey level. Profiled with immunoSEQ multiplex PCR; TCRdb holds only in-frame clones, not every one. The data hold under 30,000 clones, with roughly 86% observed a single time. The sequences come from unsorted PBMCs, collected 4.4 years after starting antiretroviral therapy. All receptors derive from a man younger than 40 with HIV.

The V call is TRBV28, the J call TRBJ2-7; 11 bases fit TRBD1. The germline V gene has CDR1 MDHEN and CDR2 SYDVKM. V lost 2 bases and J lost 2; bases outside the gene matches: 8. CDR3 size: 17 residues. The DNA for the CDR3 is TGTGCCAGCAGTTTACGCCCCCCGGGACAGGGGGCCTACGAGCAGTACTTC. Residues: CASSLRPPGQGAYEQYF.

V gene TRBV9 combines with J gene TRBJ2-7, with no clear D. CDR3 length equals 14 residues. V was clipped by 3 bases and J by 0 bases, with 10 bases between them. Germline V gives CDR1 SGDLS, CDR2 YYNGEE. CDR3 in amino acids: CASSAGTPSYEQYF. CDR3 nucleotide sequence: TGTGCCAGCAGCGCCGGAACCCCCTCCTACGAGCAGTACTTC.

To note about this clone: This sample also contains other DNA sequences that code for the same CDR3. The chain has TRBV6-6 and TRBJ2-1; D unresolved. This CDR3 has 11 amino acids. V lost 2 bases to trimming and J lost 6 bases, with 2 bases between them. Germline V gene lookup returns CDR1 MNHNY and CDR2 SVGAGI (reference sequence). The CDR3 nucleotides are TGTGCCAGCAGTTACGGCAATGAGCAGTTCTTC. The encoded protein is CASSYGNEQFF.

The rearrangement uses TRBV5-1 and TRBJ2-1; D possibly corresponds to TRBD2 (6 bases). Trimming pared 4 bases from V and 0 bases from J, leaving 14 bases between. Germline V gene sequence: CDR1 SGHRS, CDR2 YFSETQ. The CDR3 has 16 amino acids. In nucleotides, the CDR3 is TGCGCCAGCAGCCAGAATGGAGGGAGCTCCTACAATGAGCAGTTCTTC. As protein: CASSQNGGSSYNEQFF.

By its share, this clone is medium-sized. V is TRBV19 and J is TRBJ1-1; tentatively, D is TRBD1 (5 bases). This CDR3 is built from 16 residues. CDR1 LNHDA and CDR2 SQIVND come from the germline V gene (reference sequence). V dropped 0 bases and J dropped 1 base, with 12 bases sitting between them. The CDR3 sequence: CASSIDPSGPNTEAFF. In DNA form, the CDR3 reads TGTGCCAGTAGTATAGATCCGTCGGGGCCGAACACTGAAGCTTTCTTT.

The chain links TRBV12-5 to TRBJ1-5; 7 bases agree with TRBD1. This CDR3 region has 14 residues. Germline V lookup: CDR1 LGHNT, CDR2 FRNRAP. J lost 3 bases, V lost 5 bases, and 4 bases had no gene match. CDR3 loop: CASGATGANQPQHF. The CDR3 DNA reads TGTGCTAGTGGTGCCACAGGGGCCAATCAGCCCCAGCATTTT.

The chain links TRBV19 to TRBJ2-7; 8 nucleotides line up with TRBD1. Unmatched junction bases numbered 8, after V lost 2 bases and J lost 5 bases. This CDR3 spans 15 amino acids. Per germline, CDR1 LNHDA and CDR2 SQIVND (reference sequence). In nucleotides, the CDR3 is TGTGCCAGTAGTATAATTCGGGACAGGATCCACGAGCAGTACTTC. The encoded protein is CASSIIRDRIHEQYF.

The J gene is TRBJ2-3, the V gene TRBV27, with 7 bases fitting TRBD1. Germline V gene lookup returns CDR1 MNHEY and CDR2 SMNVEV (reference sequence). V lost 5 bases, J lost 2 bases, and 4 bases stayed unmatched. The CDR3 extends over 14 amino acids. The CDR3 reads CASSPDRATDTQYF. The CDR3 bases are TGTGCCAGCAGTCCCGACAGGGCCACAGATACGCAGTATTTT.

V is TRBV27 and J is TRBJ1-2, with D unresolved. V lost 6 bases to trimming and J lost 5 bases, with 16 bases between them. The CDR3 contains 14 residues. The germline gives CDR1 MNHEY, CDR2 SMNVEV (reference sequence). Here the CDR3 DNA reads TGTGCCAGCAGGCCAACCTCCTCACTTTATGGCTACACCTTC. Translation: CASRPTSSLYGYTF.

The J gene is TRBJ1-2, the V gene TRBV7-9, with 7 positions matching TRBD1. In germline, CDR1 is SEHNR, CDR2 FQNEAQ (reference sequence). V was pared by 0 bases and J by 8 bases, with 6 bases of the junction left unmatched. This CDR3 has 14 residues. CDR3 nucleotide sequence: TGTGCCAGCAGCTTAGCCCCGACAGGGCCCGGCTACACCTTC. Its translation: CASSLAPTGPGYTF.

The V call is TRBV27, the J call TRBJ2-3; D is perhaps TRBD2 (6 bases). The CDR3 length is 16 residues. The germline V gene has CDR1 MNHEY and CDR2 SMNVEV (reference sequence). The ends were cut back, 4 bases at V and 5 bases at J, with 19 bases in the middle. Here the CDR3 reads CASSSRGPGDGDTQYF. CDR3 coding DNA: TGTGCCAGCAGTTCCCGAGGACCGGGGGATGGAGATACGCAGTATTTT.

V is TRBV6-5 and J is TRBJ1-3; perhaps TRBD1 as D (6 bases). The V and J ends lost 5 bases and 2 bases respectively, with 7 bases between them. Germline V gene lookup returns CDR1 MNHEY and CDR2 SVGAGI. This CDR3 has 13 amino acids. The CDR3 DNA reads as TGTGCCAGCAGTAGACAGGCTGGAAACACCATATATTTT. As protein: CASSRQAGNTIYF.

The genes are TRBV29-1 and TRBJ2-3; D is possibly TRBD1 or TRBD2 (5 bases each). Deletions cut 4 bases from V and 1 base from J, with 9 bases between. CDR1 SQVTM and CDR2 ANQGSEA come from the germline V gene. The CDR3 covers 13 residues. CDR3 in DNA: TGCAGCGTTGCGGGGCGGGGCACAGATACGCAGTATTTT. Translation: CSVAGRGTDTQYF.

This chain joins TRBV10-2 and TRBJ2-1; 8 bases line up with TRBD1. V shed 7 bases, J shed 8 bases, and the junction held 10 bases outside the gene matches. The germline V gene has CDR1 WSHSY and CDR2 SAAADI. The length of the CDR3 is 14 residues. CDR3 DNA: TGCGCCAGCACCCTCCTGGGACAGGTCCATGAGCAGTTCTTC. Its translation is CASTLLGQVHEQFF.

The chain couples TRBV27 to TRBJ1-1; D is unclear. This CDR3 has 14 residues. Germline V gene sequence: CDR1 MNHEY, CDR2 SMNVEV (reference sequence). V lost 3 bases and J 2 bases, leaving 10 bases between the germline ends. The CDR3 region has the DNA TGTGCCAGCAGTTTTGGGAAGGGAAACACTGAAGCTTTCTTT. Its protein is CASSFGKGNTEAFF.

This chain joins TRBV5-1 and TRBJ1-1; D not certain. Trimming cost V 0 bases and J 4 bases, with 13 bases left between them. This CDR3 contains 15 residues. Germline V gives CDR1 SGHRS, CDR2 YFSETQ. CDR3 protein: CASSLDSSLTTEAFF. CDR3 nucleotides: TGCGCCAGCAGCTTGGATTCTTCCCTGACCACTGAAGCTTTCTTT.

This clone has only a few counts. This chain joins TRBV28 and TRBJ1-3, with D unresolved. Germline-derived CDR1 and CDR2 are MDHEN and SYDVKM. This CDR3 region has 12 residues. Trimming pared 10 bases from V and 0 bases from J, leaving 7 bases between. The CDR3 is CATMNSGNTIYF. The DNA of the CDR3 is TGTGCCACCATGAACTCTGGAAACACCATATATTTT.

The chain is built from TRBV11-2 and TRBJ1-2; no reliable D call. The CDR3 extends over 13 amino acids. The V end lost 2 bases, the J end lost 4 bases, and 8 bases lay between the germline ends. Germline V gene sequence: CDR1 SGHAT, CDR2 FQNNGV. The CDR3 DNA is TGTGCCAGCAGCTTAACAGAGACCTATGGCTACACCTTC. This encodes CASSLTETYGYTF.